This T cell receptor beta chain was sequenced in a study of human T cells and chemical hapten exposure. General study results and limits: The count of PT1 expanded TCRs correlated positively with patch test score.

Time point of the sample: patch test 1, 2 weeks after DPC sensitization. Treatment noted: therapeutic diphenylcyclopropenone sensitization with weekly scalp DPC. This clonotype was recorded a few times. What it binds is unknown. TCRdb ran MiXCR on the RACE reads and lists one entry per CDR3 protein. This sample has about 340,000 distinct CDR3 sequences, with approximately 6.3% found just once. Trimming left V 4 bases short and J 6 bases short, with 18 bases between. The germline CDR1 and CDR2 sequences are SEHNR and FQNEAQ (reference sequence). CDR3 length: 16 residues. The chain combines TRBV7-9 with TRBJ1-4; D is possibly TRBD1 (5 bases). Sequencing used whole blood, obtained in connection with sensitization to the hapten diphenylcyclopropenone (DPC). The TCR sequence derives from a woman in her late teens or twenties with alopecia areata. Some clones in this sample may be carry-over from other donors' samples. The CDR3 loop reads CASSSILQGGHEKLFF. As DNA, the CDR3 is TGTGCCAGCAGCTCGATTCTTCAGGGAGGGCATGAAAAACTGTTTTTT.